A selection of T cell receptor beta chains follows, all from one sample in a study of shared clonotypes between healthy human individuals. Sequencing used immunoSEQ multiplex PCR; TCRdb keeps in-frame clones, though not all of them. The sample yields 2 million to 3 million clones, roughly 93% seen once. Sequences were obtained from naive CD4+ T cells from PBMCs. All receptors derive from a man aged 18 to 35 in good health. Some clones in this sample may be carry-over from other donors' samples. Each CDR3 is given with its conserved first and last residue. A D gene is named only where the DNA matches it firmly. Size is omitted from some rows. Given values are once, few, many or a class for expanded clones.

V gene	J gene	D gene	clone size	CDR3 DNA	CDR3 protein
TRBV30	TRBJ2-3	.	.	TGTGCCTGGAGTGCAAAGGGAGATACGCAGTATTTT	CAWSAKGDTQYF
TRBV11-2	TRBJ1-5	TRBD1	.	TGTGCCAGCAGCCGTGACAGGGTCGCTCAGCCCCAGCATTTT	CASSRDRVAQPQHF
TRBV7-8	TRBJ2-3	.	.	TGTGCCAGCAGCTTACTTGGGGGGTTACTCACAGATACGCAGTATTTT	CASSLLGGLLTDTQYF
TRBV6-1	TRBJ2-1	.	.	TGTGCCAGCATCTGGGGGTCCAGGCCTTACAATGAGCAGTTCTTC	CASIWGSRPYNEQFF
TRBV5-8	TRBJ1-1	.	.	TGTGCCAGCAGCTTTCGACGGAACACTGAAGCTTTCTTT	CASSFRRNTEAFF
TRBV5-1	TRBJ2-7	.	.	TGCGCCAGCAGCTTTGGGCCAGGAACTAACTCCTACGAGCAGTACTTC	CASSFGPGTNSYEQYF
TRBV18	TRBJ2-7	.	.	TGTGCCAGCTCACCACCCCATGAACTAGAGCAGTACTTC	CASSPPHELEQYF
TRBV7-9	TRBJ1-2	.	.	TGTGCCAGCAGTCCGGCTAACTATGGCTACACCTTC	CASSPANYGYTF
TRBV5-1	TRBJ2-1	TRBD2	once	TGCGCCAGCAGCTTCCTAGCGGGAGCTACCGCCAATGAGCAGTTCTTC	CASSFLAGATANEQFF
TRBV10-1	TRBJ2-1	.	.	TGCGCCAGCGCCCCTTTTGTTAGCGGCTCCTACAATGAGCAGTTCTTC	CASAPFVSGSYNEQFF
TRBV7-3	TRBJ1-1	TRBD1	.	TGTGCCAGCAGCTTAGCCGGGACAGCGAACACTGAAGCTTTCTTT	CASSLAGTANTEAFF